The clone carrying this T cell receptor (beta chain) has just one count. Antigen unknown. Trimming took 4 bases from V and 4 from J; bases not matched to a gene: 8. Germline assignment: CDR1 SGHTA and CDR2 FQGNSA. The CDR3 is 17 amino acids. The PCR ran on 60 Vbeta and 13 Jbeta primers. Sequenced by immunoSEQ multiplex PCR; TCRdb stores in-frame clones only, minus some. This sample carries roughly 180,000 clones, less than 90% of them seen once, and the ten largest clones take 0.25% to 0.3%. The sample belongs to a study of cytomegalovirus exposure and HLA in healthy donors. Notes on the study in general: In all likelihood, a cluster of highly shared sequence variants was a sequencing artifact. About 87% or about 30% of the time was how often most TCR beta V segments were productive, according to an earlier analysis.

The sample was PBMCs. The gene calls are TRBV7-2 and TRBJ2-2; TRBD2 agrees at 11 bases. This clonotype was obtained from a boy younger than 18 in good health and CMV-seronegative. CDR3 nucleotide sequence: TGTGCCAGCAGCTGGCTAGCGGGAGGTGGTAGCACCGGGGAGCTGTTTTTT. This codes for CASSWLAGGGSTGELFF.